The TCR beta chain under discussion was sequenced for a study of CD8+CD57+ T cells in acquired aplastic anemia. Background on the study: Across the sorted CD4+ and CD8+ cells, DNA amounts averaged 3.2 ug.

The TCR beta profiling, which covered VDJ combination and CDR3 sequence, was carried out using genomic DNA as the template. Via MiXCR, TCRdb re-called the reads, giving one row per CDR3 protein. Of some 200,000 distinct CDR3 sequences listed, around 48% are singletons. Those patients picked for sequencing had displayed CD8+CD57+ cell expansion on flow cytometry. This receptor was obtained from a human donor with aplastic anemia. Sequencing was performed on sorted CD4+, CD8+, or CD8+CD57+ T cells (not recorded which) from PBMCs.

The CDR3 reads CASGITGLPNTEKLFF. In nucleotides, the CDR3 is TGTGCCAGCGGAATAACCGGACTGCCGAACACTGAAAAACTGTTTTTT. V and J are TRBV12-3 or TRBV12-4 and TRBJ1-4; no clear D. CDR3 length equals 16 residues. The V end lost 8 bases, the J end lost 7 bases, and 23 bases lay between the germline ends.